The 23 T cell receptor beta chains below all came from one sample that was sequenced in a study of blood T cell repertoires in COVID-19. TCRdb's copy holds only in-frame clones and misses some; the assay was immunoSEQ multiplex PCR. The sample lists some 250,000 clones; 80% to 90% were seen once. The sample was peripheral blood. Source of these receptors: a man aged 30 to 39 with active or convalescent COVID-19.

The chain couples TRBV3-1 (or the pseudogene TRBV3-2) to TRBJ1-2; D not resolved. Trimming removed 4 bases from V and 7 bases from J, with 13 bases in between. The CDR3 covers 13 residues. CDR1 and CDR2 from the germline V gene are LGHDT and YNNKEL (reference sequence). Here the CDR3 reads CASSPGRLSGYTF. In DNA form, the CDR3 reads TGTGCCAGCAGCCCGGGTCGGTTGAGTGGCTACACCTTC.

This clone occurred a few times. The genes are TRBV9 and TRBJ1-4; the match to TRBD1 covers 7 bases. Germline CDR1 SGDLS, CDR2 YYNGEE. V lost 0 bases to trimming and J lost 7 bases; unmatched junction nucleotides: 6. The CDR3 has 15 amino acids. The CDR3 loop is CASSVVDRAGEKLFF. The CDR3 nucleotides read TGTGCCAGCAGCGTAGTTGACAGGGCGGGTGAAAAACTGTTTTTT.

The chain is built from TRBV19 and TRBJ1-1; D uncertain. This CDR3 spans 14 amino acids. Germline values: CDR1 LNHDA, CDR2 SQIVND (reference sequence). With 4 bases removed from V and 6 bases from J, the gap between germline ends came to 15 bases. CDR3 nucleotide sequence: TGTGCCAGTAGTAATCCAGCGGGCATCGCTGAAGCTTTCTTT. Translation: CASSNPAGIAEAFF.

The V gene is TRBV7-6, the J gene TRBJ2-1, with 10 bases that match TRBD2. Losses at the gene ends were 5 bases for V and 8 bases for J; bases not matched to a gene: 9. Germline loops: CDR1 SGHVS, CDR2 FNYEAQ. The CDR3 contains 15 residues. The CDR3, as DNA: TGTGCCAGCAGCCCTAGCGGGGGATTAATTGATGAGCAGTTCTTC. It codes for CASSPSGGLIDEQFF.

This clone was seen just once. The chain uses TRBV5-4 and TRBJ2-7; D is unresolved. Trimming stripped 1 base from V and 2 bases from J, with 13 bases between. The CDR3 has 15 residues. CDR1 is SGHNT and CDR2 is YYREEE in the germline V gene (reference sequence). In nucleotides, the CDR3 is TGTGCCAGCAGCTTGTTTAACAACATCCCCTACGAGCAGTACTTC. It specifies CASSLFNNIPYEQYF.

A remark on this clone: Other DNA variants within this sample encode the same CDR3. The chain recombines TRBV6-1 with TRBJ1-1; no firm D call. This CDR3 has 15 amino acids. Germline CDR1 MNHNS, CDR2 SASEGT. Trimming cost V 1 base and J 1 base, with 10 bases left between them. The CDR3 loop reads CASSEGGRGNTEAFF. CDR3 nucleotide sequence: TGTGCCAGCAGTGAAGGAGGCCGTGGGAACACTGAAGCTTTCTTT.

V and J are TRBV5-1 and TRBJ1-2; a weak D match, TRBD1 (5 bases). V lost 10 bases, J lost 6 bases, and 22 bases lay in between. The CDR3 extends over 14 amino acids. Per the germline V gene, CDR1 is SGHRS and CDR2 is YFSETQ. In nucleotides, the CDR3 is TGCGCCCGCTCAACGGTGGGGGGATCCGATGGCTACACCTTC. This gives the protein CARSTVGGSDGYTF.

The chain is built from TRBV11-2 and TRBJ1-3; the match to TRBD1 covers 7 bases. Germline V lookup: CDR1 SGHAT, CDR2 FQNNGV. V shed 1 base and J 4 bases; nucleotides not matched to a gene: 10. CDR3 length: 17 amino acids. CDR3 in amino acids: CASSLALGLDRGNTIYF. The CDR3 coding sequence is TGTGCCAGCAGCTTAGCTCTGGGCCTGGACAGGGGAAACACCATATATTTT.

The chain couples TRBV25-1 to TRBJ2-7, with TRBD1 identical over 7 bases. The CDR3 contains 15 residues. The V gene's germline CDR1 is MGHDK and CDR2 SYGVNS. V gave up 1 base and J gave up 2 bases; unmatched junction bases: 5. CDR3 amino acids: CASSEFFGTAYEQYF. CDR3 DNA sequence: TGTGCCAGCAGTGAATTTTTTGGGACAGCCTACGAGCAGTACTTC.

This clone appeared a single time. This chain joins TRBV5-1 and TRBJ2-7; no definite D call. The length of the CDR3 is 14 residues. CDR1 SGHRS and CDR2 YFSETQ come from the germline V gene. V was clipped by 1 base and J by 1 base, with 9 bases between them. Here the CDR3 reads CASSLISGSYEQYF. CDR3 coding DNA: TGCGCCAGCAGCTTGATATCAGGATCCTACGAGCAGTACTTC.

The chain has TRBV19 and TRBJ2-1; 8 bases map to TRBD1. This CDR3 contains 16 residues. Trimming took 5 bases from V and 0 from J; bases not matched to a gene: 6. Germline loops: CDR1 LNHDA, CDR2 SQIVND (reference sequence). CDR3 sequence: CASSPWTGSSYNEQFF. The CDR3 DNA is TGTGCCAGTAGTCCATGGACAGGGAGCTCCTACAATGAGCAGTTCTTC.

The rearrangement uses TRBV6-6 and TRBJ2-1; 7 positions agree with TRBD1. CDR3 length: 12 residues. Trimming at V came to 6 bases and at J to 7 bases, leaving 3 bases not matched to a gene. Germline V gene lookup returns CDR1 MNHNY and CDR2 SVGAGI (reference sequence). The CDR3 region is CASSHRGNEQFF. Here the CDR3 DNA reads TGTGCCAGCAGCCACAGGGGTAATGAGCAGTTCTTC.

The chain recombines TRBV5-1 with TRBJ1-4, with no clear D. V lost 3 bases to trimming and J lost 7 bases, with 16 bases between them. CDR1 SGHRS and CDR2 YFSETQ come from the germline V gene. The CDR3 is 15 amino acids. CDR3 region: CASSWAGGEGEKLFF. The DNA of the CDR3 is TGCGCCAGCAGCTGGGCGGGTGGGGAAGGTGAAAAACTGTTTTTT.

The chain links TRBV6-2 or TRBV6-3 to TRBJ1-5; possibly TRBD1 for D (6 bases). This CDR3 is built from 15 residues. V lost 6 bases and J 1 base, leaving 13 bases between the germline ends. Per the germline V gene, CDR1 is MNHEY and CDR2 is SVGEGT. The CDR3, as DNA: TGTGCCAGCAGCCCCCAGACAGGAAGCAATCAGCCCCAGCATTTT. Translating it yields CASSPQTGSNQPQHF.

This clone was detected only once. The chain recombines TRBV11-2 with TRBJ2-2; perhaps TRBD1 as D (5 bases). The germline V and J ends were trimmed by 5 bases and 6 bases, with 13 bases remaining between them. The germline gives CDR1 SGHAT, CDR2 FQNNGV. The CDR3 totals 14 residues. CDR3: CASSQGKLAGELFF. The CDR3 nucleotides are TGTGCCAGCAGCCAGGGCAAGCTGGCCGGGGAGCTGTTTTTT.

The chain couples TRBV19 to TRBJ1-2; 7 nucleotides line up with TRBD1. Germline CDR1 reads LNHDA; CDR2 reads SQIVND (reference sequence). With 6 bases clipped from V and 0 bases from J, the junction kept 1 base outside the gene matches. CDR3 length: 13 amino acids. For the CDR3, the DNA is TGTGCCAGTAGAGGGACAGCTAACTATGGCTACACCTTC. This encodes CASRGTANYGYTF.

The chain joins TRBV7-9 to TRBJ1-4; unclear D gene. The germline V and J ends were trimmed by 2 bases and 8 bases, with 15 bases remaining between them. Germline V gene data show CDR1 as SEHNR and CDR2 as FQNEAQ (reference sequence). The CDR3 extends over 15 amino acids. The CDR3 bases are TGTGCCAGCAGCTTAATTTCCGCGGATCAAGAAAAACTGTTTTTT. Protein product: CASSLISADQEKLFF.

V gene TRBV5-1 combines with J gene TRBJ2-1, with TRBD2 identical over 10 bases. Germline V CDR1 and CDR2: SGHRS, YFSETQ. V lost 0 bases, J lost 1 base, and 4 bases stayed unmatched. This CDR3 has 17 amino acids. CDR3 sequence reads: CASSLGPSGGSYNEQFF. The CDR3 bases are TGCGCCAGCAGCTTGGGGCCTAGCGGGGGTTCCTACAATGAGCAGTTCTTC.

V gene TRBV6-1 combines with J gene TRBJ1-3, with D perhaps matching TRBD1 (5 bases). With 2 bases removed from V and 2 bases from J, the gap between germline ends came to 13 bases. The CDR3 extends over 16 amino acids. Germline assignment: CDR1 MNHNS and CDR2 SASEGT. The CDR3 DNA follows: TGTGCCAGCAGTGAATTGGGGGGGTCTACTGGAAACACCATATATTTT. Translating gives CASSELGGSTGNTIYF.

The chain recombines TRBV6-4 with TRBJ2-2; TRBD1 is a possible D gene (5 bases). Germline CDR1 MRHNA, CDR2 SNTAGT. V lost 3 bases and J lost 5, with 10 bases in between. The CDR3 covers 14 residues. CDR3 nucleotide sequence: TGTGCCAGCAGTGAGAGCCCAGGGACCGGGGAGCTGTTTTTT. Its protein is CASSESPGTGELFF.

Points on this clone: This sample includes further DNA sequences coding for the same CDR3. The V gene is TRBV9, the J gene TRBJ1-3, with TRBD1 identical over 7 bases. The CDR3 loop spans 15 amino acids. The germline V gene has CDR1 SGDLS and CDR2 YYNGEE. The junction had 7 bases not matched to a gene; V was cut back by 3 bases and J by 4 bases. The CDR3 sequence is CASSAYRDSGNTIYF. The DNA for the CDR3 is TGTGCCAGCAGCGCGTATAGGGACAGCGGAAACACCATATATTTT.

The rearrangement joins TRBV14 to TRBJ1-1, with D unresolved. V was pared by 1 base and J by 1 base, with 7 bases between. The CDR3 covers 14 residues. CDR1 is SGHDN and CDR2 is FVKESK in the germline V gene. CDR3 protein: CASSQVYRNTEAFF. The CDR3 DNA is TGTGCCAGCAGCCAAGTTTATCGGAACACTGAAGCTTTCTTT.

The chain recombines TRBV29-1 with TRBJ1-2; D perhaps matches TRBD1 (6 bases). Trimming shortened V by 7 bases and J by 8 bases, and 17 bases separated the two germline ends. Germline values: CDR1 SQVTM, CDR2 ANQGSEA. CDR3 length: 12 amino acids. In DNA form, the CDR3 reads TGCAGCGGTATCAGGGGATCTGGCGGCTACACCTTC. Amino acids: CSGIRGSGGYTF.